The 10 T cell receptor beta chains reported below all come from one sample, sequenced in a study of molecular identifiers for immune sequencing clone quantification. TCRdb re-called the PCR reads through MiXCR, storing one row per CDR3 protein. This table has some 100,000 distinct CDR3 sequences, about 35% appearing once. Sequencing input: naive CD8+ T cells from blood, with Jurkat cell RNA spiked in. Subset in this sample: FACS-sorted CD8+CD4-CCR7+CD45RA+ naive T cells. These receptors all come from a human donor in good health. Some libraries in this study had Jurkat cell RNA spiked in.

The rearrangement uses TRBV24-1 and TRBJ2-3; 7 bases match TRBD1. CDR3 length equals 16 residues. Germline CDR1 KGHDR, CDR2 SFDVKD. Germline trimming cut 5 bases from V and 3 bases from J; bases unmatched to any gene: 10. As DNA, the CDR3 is TGTGCCACCAGTGCCCGGTGGACAGGCCTGACAGATACGCAGTATTTT. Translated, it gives CATSARWTGLTDTQYF.

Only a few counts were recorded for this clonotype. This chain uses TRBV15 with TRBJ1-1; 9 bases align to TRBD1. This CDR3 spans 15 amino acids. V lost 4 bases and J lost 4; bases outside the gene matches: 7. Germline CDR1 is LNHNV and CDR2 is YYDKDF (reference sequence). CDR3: CATSKDRGVLTEAFF. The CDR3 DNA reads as TGTGCCACCAGCAAAGACAGGGGGGTTCTCACTGAAGCTTTCTTT.

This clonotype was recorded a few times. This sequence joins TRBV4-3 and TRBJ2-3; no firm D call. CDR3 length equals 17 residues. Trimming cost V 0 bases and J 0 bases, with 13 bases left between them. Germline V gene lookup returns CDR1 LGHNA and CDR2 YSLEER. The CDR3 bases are TGCGCCAGCAGCCAAGACAGGCCCCCTTCTAGCACAGATACGCAGTATTTT. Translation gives CASSQDRPPSSTDTQYF.

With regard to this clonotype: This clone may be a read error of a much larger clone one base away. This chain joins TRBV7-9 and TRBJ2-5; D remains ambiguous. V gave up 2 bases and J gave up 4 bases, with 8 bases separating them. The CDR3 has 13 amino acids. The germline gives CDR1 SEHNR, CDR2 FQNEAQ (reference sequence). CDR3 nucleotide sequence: TGTGCCAGCAGCTTAAGGCCTACAGAGACCCAGTACTTC. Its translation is CASSLRPTETQYF.

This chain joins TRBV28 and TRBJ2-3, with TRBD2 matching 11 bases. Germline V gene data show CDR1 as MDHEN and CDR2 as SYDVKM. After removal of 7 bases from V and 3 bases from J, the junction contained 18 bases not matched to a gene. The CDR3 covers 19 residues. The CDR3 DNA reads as TGTGCCAGCATCTCGGGTAGCGGGAGGGCCCAGACAGATACAGATACGCAGTATTTT. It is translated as CASISGSGRAQTDTDTQYF.

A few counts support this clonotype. This CDR3 reads CSVGGTGLYEQYF. In DNA form, the CDR3 reads TGCAGCGTTGGTGGGACAGGTCTTTACGAGCAGTACTTC. The chain recombines TRBV29-1 with TRBJ2-7; 8 nucleotides line up with TRBD1. V shed 4 bases and J 4 bases; nucleotides not matched to a gene: 6. CDR1 and CDR2 (germline): SQVTM, ANQGSEA. The CDR3 loop spans 13 amino acids.

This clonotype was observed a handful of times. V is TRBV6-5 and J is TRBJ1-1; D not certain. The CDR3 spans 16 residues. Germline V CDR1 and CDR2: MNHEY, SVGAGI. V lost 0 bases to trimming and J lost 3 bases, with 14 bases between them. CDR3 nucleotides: TGTGCCAGCAGTTACTCTCGAGGGAACTTGGACACTGAAGCTTTCTTT. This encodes CASSYSRGNLDTEAFF.

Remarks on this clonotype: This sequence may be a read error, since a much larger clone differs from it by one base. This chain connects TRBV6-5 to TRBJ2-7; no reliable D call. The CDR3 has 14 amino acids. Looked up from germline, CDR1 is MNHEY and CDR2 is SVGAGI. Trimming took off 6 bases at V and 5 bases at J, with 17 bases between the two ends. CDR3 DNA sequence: TGTGCCAGCAGCCCCGACGCCCTTGGCGACGAGCAGTACTTC. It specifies CASSPDALGDEQYF.

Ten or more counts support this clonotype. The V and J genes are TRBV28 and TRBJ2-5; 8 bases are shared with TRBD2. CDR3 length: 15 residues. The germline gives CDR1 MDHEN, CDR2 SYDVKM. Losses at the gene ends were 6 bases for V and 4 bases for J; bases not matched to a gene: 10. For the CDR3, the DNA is TGTGCCAGCAGCGGAGGGACTAGGCGGCGAGAGACCCAGTACTTC. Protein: CASSGGTRRRETQYF. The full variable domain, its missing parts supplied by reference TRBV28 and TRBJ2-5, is DVKVTQSSRYLVKRTGEKVFLECVQDMDHENMFWYRQDPGLGLRLIYFSYDVKMKEKGDIPEGYSVSREKKERFSLILESASTNQTSMYLCASSGGTRRRETQYFGPGTRLLVL.

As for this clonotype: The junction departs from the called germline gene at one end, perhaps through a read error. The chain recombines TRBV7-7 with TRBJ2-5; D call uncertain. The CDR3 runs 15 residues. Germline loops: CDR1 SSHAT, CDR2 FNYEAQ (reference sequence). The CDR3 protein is CASSLRTRDQETQYF. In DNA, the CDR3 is TGTGCTAGCAGCCTGCGGACCCGGGACCAAGAGACCCAGTACTTC.